The sequence of this T cell receptor beta chain was determined in a study of cytomegalovirus exposure and HLA in healthy donors (dated 2017 in TCRdb). About the investigation overall: An earlier analysis of approximately 640 of the donors reported about 290 Gb of sequence data and some 120 million unique TCR beta sequences from 150 million to 200 million T cells. In a later genetic analysis, genome-wide SNP genotypes for about three fifths of the roughly 670 donors were used, and that subset was treated as a discovery cohort. An early release covering roughly 640 HLA-typed donors comprised about 300 gigabases of sequencing data and tens of millions of unique TCR sequences. Using immunosequencing, the study profiled T cell repertoires from 640 or so subjects and related those repertoires to cytomegalovirus serostatus. HLA typing covered class I and class II loci at four-digit resolution. A few DR-DQ haplotypes were treated as single units for association and clustering because of strong linkage in the cohort. To decide whether each TCR beta V gene segment behaved as functional or pseudogenic, an earlier analysis of approximately 620 of the donors relied on high-throughput TCR beta sequencing. Typing coverage varied by locus: roughly 629-640 donors for A, B, C, DRB1 and DQB1; approximately 500 for DQA1; over 600 for DPA1; roughly 470 for DPB1. The later analysis used no new phenotypic data to find candidate immune exposures, relying instead on TCR beta sequences and their occurrence across donors. High-throughput TCR immunosequencing, statistical association of individual TCRs with disease status, and machine learning were combined to predict cytomegalovirus infection status. All discovery cohort repertoires had been generated using a single sequencing platform. Alongside the repertoire data, information on donor age, sex, ethnicity and CMV serostatus was compiled. The study aimed to test whether cataloging public T cell receptors could reveal signatures of past pathogen exposure. Of the roughly 400 genotyped donors, around 81% fell in the genetic ancestry cluster associated with self-reported Caucasian donors. A later analysis re-analyzed previously published TCR beta repertoires from several hundred donors and added high-resolution HLA genotyping to study TCR occurrence patterns. Among about 370 genotyped donors of the cohort, an average of approximately 240,000 unique TCR beta nucleotide sequences was sequenced per donor, of which about 18% were non-productive. In addition to the first cohort of 666 subjects, a separate validation cohort of around 110 different subjects was used. Results and caveats for the whole study, not just this receptor: In the study, 164 TCR beta chains were listed as associated with cytomegalovirus. In a later analysis, several top co-occurrence clusters were reported to appear linked to parvovirus B19, influenza, CMV and Epstein-Barr virus. Compared with the roughly 700-donor mean, donors in an Asian-associated ancestry cluster had fewer N-insertions in productive TCRs, according to a later genetic analysis. Because counts were too low, about 18 rarely observed V segments, including chromosome 9 orphons, were excluded from the earlier analysis of 587 of the donors. In a later genetic analysis, a missense DCLRE1C variant was associated with V-gene and J-gene trimming of TCR beta chains, and the association was replicated in an independent cohort. In an earlier analysis of over 550 of the donors, most TCR beta V segments were observed in productive rearrangements about 87% or about 30% of the time, broadly matching IMGT annotations. Compared with equally common non-associated chains, HLA-associated TCR beta chains in a later analysis were more clonally expanded and had lower generation probabilities. According to a later analysis, TCR association rates differed among HLA loci, with DRB1 alleles showing the most associated TCRs and HLA-C alleles showing the fewest. This cohort had only TCR beta chains sequenced, and the lack of alpha or paired-chain data limited which features could be detected. The authors suggested that the approach could potentially be extended to other disease states and immunological phenotypes. A later analysis associated about 17,000 TCR beta sequences with specific HLA alleles at a false discovery rate of 0.05. The 87-base-pair reads could not distinguish some IMGT-functional V segments, including TRBV6-2 and TRBV6-3, so those segments were excluded. The classifier was reported to diagnose cytomegalovirus status with high specificity and sensitivity in both the original and validation cohorts. According to a later analysis, most CMV-associated TCR beta chains appeared to be HLA-restricted, and the HLA associations seemed to be driven largely by CMV exposure. In vitro tests confirmed that a few of the cytomegalovirus-associated TCR beta chains recognize cytomegalovirus antigens. Presence/absence analyses assumed roughly uniform sequencing depth across donors, an assumption that may not hold. A further reported finding was that TCR beta sequences accurately predicted the HLA-A and HLA-B alleles for most subjects in the first cohort. While some public TCRs were present in many individuals, most TCR sequences turned up only very rarely across donors. Correlated functional status among segregating V segments might be attributable to linkage disequilibrium, but an unknown experimental factor could not be ruled out. When HLA alleles, especially DR and DQ, strongly co-occurred, TCR associations were difficult to assign to individual alleles. A cluster of highly shared sequence variants was judged likely to represent a technical artifact of the sequencing pipeline. CMV serostatus was the only immune exposure information available for the cohort. Because some donors lacked HLA typing at each locus, the association tests relied only on the typed subset.

Of note for this clone: Its specific antigen is unknown. The sample holds no much larger clone one base away, and base qualities are not on file.

V is reduced by 5 bases and J by 8 bases, leaving a spacing of 18 bases between them. Via the germline V gene (reference sequence), CDR1 is MNHNY and CDR2 SVGAGI. Inclusive of the bounding cysteine and phenylalanine, the CDR3 is 15 residues long. The retained sequence is limited to the CDR3, 45 bases, with the frame set at the first base. Receptor libraries were prepared by the immunoSEQ multiplex PCR assay. The multiplex PCR relied on a mix of 60 forward primers for TCR Vbeta segments and 13 reverse primers for TCR Jbeta segments. A multiplex PCR assay on genomic DNA amplified the CDR3 region of rearranged TCR beta genes. The amplified TCR beta libraries were sequenced on the Illumina HiSeq System as 87-base-pair reads. The source study handled its data this way. In a later analysis, 77 million or so unique TCR beta chains were counted across the 690 or so repertoires, and roughly 11 million of these chains were shared by at least two donors. Raw reads were error-corrected and collapsed into unique sequences with a nearest-neighbor algorithm that merged closely related sequences to remove PCR and sequencing errors. CDR3 sequences were aligned to IMGT reference sequences to assign V, D and J gene segments. For a sequence to be retained, a match of at least six nucleotides to both a V gene segment and a J gene segment was required. A rearrangement was called productive if the CDR3 had no stop codons and remained in frame with V and J, and every other rearrangement was called non-productive. Following IMGT convention, CDR3 was defined as the stretch from the second conserved V-encoded cysteine up to the conserved J-encoded phenylalanine. In an earlier analysis of 500 to 650 of the donors, sequences lacking an unambiguous match to a single V gene segment were excluded. In an earlier analysis of several hundred of the donors, a V segment was called functional when productive rearrangements were above 56.7%, and segregating when the standard deviation between donors exceeded 5%. To diagnose cytomegalovirus status from the catalog of TCR beta chain sequences, a statistical classification framework was built. V and J gene assignment, in a later analysis, came from comparing TCR nucleotide sequences with IMGT/GENE-DB human TR gene sequences. A later analysis assigned CDR3 sequences and most-parsimonious VDJ recombination scenarios with the TCRdist pipeline. In a later analysis, each TCR beta chain was defined by its CDR3 amino acid sequence together with its V-gene family, and reads without a unique V-gene family were excluded. In a later analysis, approximately 590 highly shared, low-generation-probability nucleotide sequences were removed to address suspected cross-contamination and a sequencing artifact. In a later analysis, a clonal expansion index was calculated for each public chain from normalized within-repertoire ranks of inferred template counts. A later analysis computed generation probabilities with a VDJ recombination model fitted to out-of-frame rearrangements, and checked the results against IGoR. Hypergeometric tests were used in a later analysis to score TCR-TCR, TCR-HLA and TCR-CMV co-occurrence, with a repertoire-size bias correction applied to the TCR pairs. False discovery rates were estimated in a later analysis by permuting HLA or CMV assignments 20 times. In a later analysis, co-occurring TCRs were grouped using DBSCAN, and TCRdist sequence similarity was added for clustering within HLA-allele-positive subsets. For co-occurrence clustering, repertoires with fewer than 30,000 or more than 120,000 public chains were excluded, along with 4 to 6 repertoires with anomalous nucleotide sharing. TCRdb's version of the immuneACCESS table is confined to in-frame rearrangements and falls short of the full clone set. An unresolved V gene accounts for under half of the shortfall where checked; the remainder is of unknown origin. V, J and clone size were drawn from that table, and D and trimming were deduced from the DNA. This sample holds 150,000 or so clones; about 80% were observed only once. Approximately 1.3% of the sample belongs to the ten largest clones.

In total, approximately 690 healthy bone marrow donors made up the cohort. All cohort members were sampled while nominally healthy, although unrecorded immune exposures were likely present. The donor was CMV seronegative and belonged to the group of under 400 seronegative cohort members. A peripheral blood sample was collected from each donor, and TCR beta sequencing was performed on peripheral blood mononuclear cells. Genomic DNA was extracted from the blood cell samples with the Qiagen DNeasy Blood Extraction Kit. The rearranged chain carries TRBV6-6 and TRBJ1-4; TRBD1 is perhaps the D gene, given 5 matching bases. This TCR was recovered from a man aged 25-40 years in good health and CMV-seronegative. The sample taken for sequencing was PBMCs. This receptor has the CDR3 CASSRRDGGGEKLFF. Read as DNA, the sequence is TGTGCCAGCAGTCGACGGGACGGTGGGGGGGAAAAACTGTTTTTT.